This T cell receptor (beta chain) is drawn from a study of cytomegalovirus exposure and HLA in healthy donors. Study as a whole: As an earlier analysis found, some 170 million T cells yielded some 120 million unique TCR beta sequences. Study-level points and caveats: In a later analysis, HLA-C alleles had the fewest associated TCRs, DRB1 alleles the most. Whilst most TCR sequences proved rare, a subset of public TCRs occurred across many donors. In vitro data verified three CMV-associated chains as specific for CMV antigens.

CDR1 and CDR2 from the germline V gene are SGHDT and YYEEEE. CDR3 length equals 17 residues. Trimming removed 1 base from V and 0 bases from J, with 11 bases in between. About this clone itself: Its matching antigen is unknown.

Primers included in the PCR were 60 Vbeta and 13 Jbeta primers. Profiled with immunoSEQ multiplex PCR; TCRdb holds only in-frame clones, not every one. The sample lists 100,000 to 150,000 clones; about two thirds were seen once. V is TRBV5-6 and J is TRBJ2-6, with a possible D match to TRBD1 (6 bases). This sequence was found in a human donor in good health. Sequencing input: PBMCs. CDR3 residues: CASSLMGQVSGANVLTF. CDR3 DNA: TGTGCCAGCAGCTTGATGGGACAAGTCTCTGGGGCCAACGTCCTGACTTTC.